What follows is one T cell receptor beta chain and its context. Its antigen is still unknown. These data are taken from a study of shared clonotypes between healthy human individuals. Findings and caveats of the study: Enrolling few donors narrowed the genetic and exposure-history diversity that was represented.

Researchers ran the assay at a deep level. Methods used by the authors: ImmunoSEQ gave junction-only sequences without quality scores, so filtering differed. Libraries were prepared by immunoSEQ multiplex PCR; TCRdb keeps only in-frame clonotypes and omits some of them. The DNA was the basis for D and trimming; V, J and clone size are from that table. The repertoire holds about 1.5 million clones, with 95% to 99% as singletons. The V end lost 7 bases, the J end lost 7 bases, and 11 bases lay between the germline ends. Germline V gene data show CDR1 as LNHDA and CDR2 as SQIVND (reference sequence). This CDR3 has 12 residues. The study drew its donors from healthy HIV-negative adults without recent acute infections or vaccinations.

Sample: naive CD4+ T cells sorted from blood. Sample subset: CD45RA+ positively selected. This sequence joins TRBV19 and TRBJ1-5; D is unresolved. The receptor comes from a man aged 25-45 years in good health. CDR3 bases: TGTGCCAGTACGAGGGAAGACCAGCCCCAGCATTTT. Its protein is CASTREDQPQHF. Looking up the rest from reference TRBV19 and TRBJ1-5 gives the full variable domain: DGGITQSPKYLFRKEGQNVTLSCEQNLNHDAMYWYRQDPGQGLRLIYYSQIVNDFQKGDIAEGYSVSREKKESFPLTVTSAQKNPTAFYLCASTREDQPQHFGDGTRLSIL.